The 22 T cell receptor beta chains given below trace back to one sample, sequenced in a study of regulatory T cells in long-lasting Graves disease. iRepertoire HTBI primers and Arm-PCR of CDR3 regions built TCR beta libraries. TCRdb re-called the multiplex PCR reads with MiXCR, one entry per CDR3 protein. The profile shows 400,000 to 500,000 distinct CDR3 sequences, roughly 22% of them singletons. Time point given: persistent/refractory GD, antithyroid drugs over 5 years with positive TRAb. PBMCs were the source of the RNA used for TCR sequencing. Sequencing was performed on peripheral blood mononuclear cells (PBMCs), taken when the disease was refractory, from a patient treated with antithyroid drugs. These receptors were collected from a female donor with Graves disease.

Worth noting for this clonotype: With a much larger clone just one base away, this may be a read error. V usage is TRBV20-1 and J usage is TRBJ2-5; D is possibly TRBD1 or TRBD2 (5 bases each). From germline, CDR1 is DFQATT and CDR2 SNEGSKA (reference sequence). The V and J ends lost 5 bases and 10 bases respectively, with 14 bases between them. The CDR3 runs to 11 residues. The CDR3 region has the DNA TGCAGTGCTGGGACGGGAAGGGTCCAGTACTTC. Residues: CSAGTGRVQYF.

This clonotype was counted at least ten times. The chain joins TRBV27 to TRBJ2-7, with 9 bases fitting TRBD1. Trimming took 6 bases from V and 3 from J; bases not matched to a gene: 9. Per the germline V gene, CDR1 is MNHEY and CDR2 is SMNVEV (reference sequence). This CDR3 has 15 amino acids. The CDR3 DNA reads TGTGCCAGCAGCACAGGGGGCGGGGGCTTCTACGAGCAGTACTTC. Amino acid sequence: CASSTGGGGFYEQYF.

This CDR3 reads CASSLFPGAQGTEAFF. The CDR3 DNA sequence: TGTGCCAGCAGTTTATTTCCGGGGGCCCAAGGCACTGAAGCTTTCTTT. The chain is built from TRBV27 and TRBJ1-1; maybe TRBD1 (6 bases). CDR1 is MNHEY and CDR2 is SMNVEV in the germline V gene (reference sequence). The V gene lost 1 base and the J gene lost 4 bases, with 16 bases spanning the gap. The CDR3 is 16 amino acids.

This clonotype was picked up a small number of times. The chain has TRBV6-5 and TRBJ2-7, with TRBD2 matching 9 bases. This CDR3 contains 17 residues. Looked up from germline, CDR1 is MNHEY and CDR2 is SVGAGI. Trimming took 0 bases from V and 7 from J; bases not matched to a gene: 13. The CDR3 DNA reads TGTGCCAGCAGTTACTCTAGCGGGAGTGGCTTTTCGAGGGAGCAGTACTTC. Translation gives CASSYSSGSGFSREQYF.

The chain employs TRBV5-1 and TRBJ2-1; 11 bases agree with TRBD2. Germline V gene lookup returns CDR1 SGHRS and CDR2 YFSETQ. This CDR3 is built from 15 residues. The ends lost 2 bases at V and 7 bases at J; junction bases unmatched: 5. This chain's CDR3 is CASSLLAGVENEQFF. The CDR3 bases are TGCGCCAGCAGCTTACTAGCGGGAGTGGAGAATGAGCAGTTCTTC.

This clonotype was seen ten or more times. The rearrangement links TRBV11-2 to TRBJ2-7; D gene uncertain. Per germline, CDR1 SGHAT and CDR2 FQNNGV. The CDR3 is made up of 13 amino acids. V gave up 3 bases and J gave up 5 bases, with 11 bases separating them. The CDR3 here is CASSFLTTNEQYF. The CDR3 nucleotides read TGTGCCAGCAGCTTTCTCACGACCAACGAGCAGTACTTC.

Only a few counts were recorded for this clonotype. This chain joins TRBV7-6 and TRBJ1-1, with a possible D match to TRBD1 (5 bases). CDR1 is SGHVS, CDR2 FNYEAQ, per germline. CDR3 length: 16 amino acids. V was pared by 3 bases and J by 3 bases, with 17 bases between. The CDR3 sequence is CASSFSFKSRDTEAFF. The CDR3 coding sequence is TGTGCCAGCAGCTTTAGTTTCAAGAGCAGGGACACTGAAGCTTTCTTT.

This chain joins TRBV18 and TRBJ2-2; D uncertain. Germline lookup yields CDR1 KGHSH and CDR2 LQKENI. V dropped 3 bases and J dropped 5 bases, with 10 bases sitting between them. This CDR3 is built from 14 residues. The CDR3 DNA follows: TGTGCCAGCTCACCTACTCACCTTACCGGGGAGCTGTTTTTT. Translated: CASSPTHLTGELFF.

This clonotype occurred many times. The chain couples TRBV7-2 to TRBJ1-6; a weak D match, TRBD1 (5 bases). Germline V CDR1 and CDR2: SGHTA, FQGNSA. The CDR3 loop spans 14 amino acids. V was trimmed by 4 bases and J by 8 bases, leaving 12 bases between them. This CDR3 reads CASSSGTGDSPLHF. CDR3 in DNA: TGTGCCAGCAGCTCCGGGACGGGTGATTCACCCCTCCACTTT.

The V call is TRBV5-1, the J call TRBJ1-5; a possible D gene is TRBD1 (5 bases). The length of the CDR3 is 14 residues. Trimming removed 4 bases from V and 7 bases from J, with 15 bases in between. From germline, CDR1 is SGHRS and CDR2 YFSETQ. The CDR3 reads CASSPQGGRQPQHF. Here the CDR3 DNA reads TGCGCCAGCAGCCCCCAGGGAGGACGACAGCCCCAGCATTTT.

In this sample, this clonotype turned up many times. The chain uses TRBV15 and TRBJ2-7; D is ambiguous. This CDR3 spans 15 amino acids. V lost 0 bases to trimming and J lost 0 bases, with 9 bases between them. Germline loops: CDR1 LNHNV, CDR2 YYDKDF (reference sequence). The CDR3 here is CATSRDWGNSYEQYF. The CDR3 nucleotides read TGTGCCACCAGCAGAGATTGGGGAAACTCCTACGAGCAGTACTTC.

CDR3 loop: CASSPGDGGSYEQYF. The CDR3 nucleotides read TGTGCCAGCAGTCCAGGTGACGGGGGCTCCTACGAGCAGTACTTC. The V call is TRBV27, the J call TRBJ2-7; a possible D gene is TRBD2 (6 bases). The CDR3 covers 15 residues. With 5 bases removed from V and 0 bases from J, the gap between germline ends came to 14 bases. In germline, CDR1 is MNHEY, CDR2 SMNVEV (reference sequence).

The J gene is TRBJ1-4, the V gene TRBV30; D uncertain. V lost 4 bases and J lost 4, with 16 bases in between. The CDR3 is 15 residues long. Germline V gene lookup returns CDR1 GTSNPN and CDR2 SVGIG (reference sequence). The CDR3 region has the DNA TGTGCCTGGAAGTTAGAGGGAAGGGATAATGAAAAACTGTTTTTT. Amino acids: CAWKLEGRDNEKLFF.

The chain links TRBV28 to TRBJ1-3; the D gene is possibly TRBD1 (5 bases). V shed 4 bases and J shed 0 bases, with 10 bases lying between them. This CDR3 contains 15 residues. Germline V gene data show CDR1 as MDHEN and CDR2 as SYDVKM. The CDR3 DNA reads as TGTGCCAGCAGTTCCGGGACCTTCTCTGGAAACACCATATATTTT. Translating gives CASSSGTFSGNTIYF. Combining the CDR3 with reference TRBV28 and TRBJ1-3 gives the whole variable domain DVKVTQSSRYLVKRTGEKVFLECVQDMDHENMFWYRQDPGLGLRLIYFSYDVKMKEKGDIPEGYSVSREKKERFSLILESASTNQTSMYLCASSSGTFSGNTIYFGEGSWLTVV.

This clonotype has just one count. The rearrangement joins TRBV9 to TRBJ2-1; TRBD2 is a possible D gene (5 bases). Germline V CDR1 and CDR2: SGDLS, YYNGEE. Trimming left V 3 bases short and J 4 bases short, with 8 bases between. The CDR3 spans 13 residues. Here the CDR3 DNA reads TGTGCCAGCAGCGGGACTCCATACAATGAGCAGTTCTTC. Its protein is CASSGTPYNEQFF.

This clonotype was counted many times. J is TRBJ2-7 and V is TRBV7-2; 10 nucleotides match TRBD2. Trimming took 0 bases from V and 8 from J; bases not matched to a gene: 7. Germline CDR1 reads SGHTA; CDR2 reads FQGNSA. The CDR3 is 15 residues long. This chain's CDR3 is CASSLASGGAIKQYF. The CDR3 bases are TGTGCCAGCAGCTTAGCGAGCGGGGGGGCCATCAAGCAGTACTTC.

The rearrangement joins TRBV4-1 to TRBJ1-2; TRBD1 aligns across 9 bases. The V gene's germline CDR1 is MGHRA and CDR2 YSYEKL. The junction had 9 bases not matched to a gene; V was cut back by 3 bases and J by 4 bases. The CDR3 has 16 amino acids. Here the CDR3 reads CASSHAAGTGSYGYTF. CDR3 sequence (DNA): TGCGCCAGCAGCCATGCAGCCGGGACAGGGTCCTATGGCTACACCTTC.

This clonotype has just a few counts. The CDR3 reads CASGLGPYEQYF. DNA for the CDR3: TGTGCTAGTGGTTTGGGTCCTTACGAGCAGTACTTC. The chain links TRBV12-5 to TRBJ2-7; D unclear. Trimming pared 1 base from V and 4 bases from J, leaving 5 bases between. The CDR3 consists of 12 residues. Looked up from germline, CDR1 is LGHNT and CDR2 is FRNRAP.

V is TRBV5-1 and J is TRBJ1-2; possible D gene TRBD1, 5 bases. Germline CDR1 is SGHRS and CDR2 is YFSETQ. The CDR3 has 16 amino acids. The V and J ends lost 2 bases and 6 bases respectively, with 20 bases between them. In DNA, the CDR3 is TGCGCCAGCAGCTTAGGGGCGGGCAGTCAGGAGCATGGCTACACCTTC. Translation: CASSLGAGSQEHGYTF.

The chain recombines TRBV7-2 with TRBJ1-5, with D uncertain. The V gene's germline CDR1 is SGHTA and CDR2 FQGNSA. V lost 4 bases to trimming and J lost 9 bases, with 19 bases between them. CDR3 length equals 15 residues. The CDR3 region has the DNA TGTGCCAGCAGCTCCGTTTTTGGTTCCTTGAGGCCCCAGCATTTT. It encodes CASSSVFGSLRPQHF. Variable domain in full (rest from reference TRBV7-2 and TRBJ1-5): GAGVSQSPSNKVTEKGKDVELRCDPISGHTALYWYRQSLGQGLEFLIYFQGNSAPDKSGLPSDRFSAERTGGSVSTLTIQRTQQEDSAVYLCASSSVFGSLRPQHFGDGTRLSIL.

The chain recombines TRBV12-3 or TRBV12-4 with TRBJ1-1; D uncertain. The CDR3 is 12 amino acids. V was pared by 6 bases and J by 5 bases, with 10 bases between. The CDR3 region is CASRYLSTEAFF. CDR3 DNA: TGTGCCAGCAGATATCTGTCGACTGAAGCTTTCTTT.

At least ten counts were recorded for this clonotype. The rearrangement joins TRBV7-2 to TRBJ2-5; 11 nucleotides match TRBD2. The CDR3 is made up of 16 amino acids. The V segment lost 4 bases and the J segment 2 bases; nucleotides outside the gene matches: 6. CDR1 and CDR2 from the germline V gene are SGHTA and FQGNSA. The CDR3 nucleotides read TGTGCCAGCAGCTCATACACTAGCGGGGGACAAGAGACCCAGTACTTC. Translated: CASSSYTSGGQETQYF.